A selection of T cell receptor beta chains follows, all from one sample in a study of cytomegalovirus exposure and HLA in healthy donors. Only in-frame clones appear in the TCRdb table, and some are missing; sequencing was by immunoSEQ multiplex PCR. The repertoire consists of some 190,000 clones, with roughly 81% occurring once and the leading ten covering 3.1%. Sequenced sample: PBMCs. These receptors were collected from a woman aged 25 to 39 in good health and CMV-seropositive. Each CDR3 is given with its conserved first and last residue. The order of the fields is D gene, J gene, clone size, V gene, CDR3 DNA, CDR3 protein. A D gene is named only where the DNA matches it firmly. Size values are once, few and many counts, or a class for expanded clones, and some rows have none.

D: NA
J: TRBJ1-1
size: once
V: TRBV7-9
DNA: TGTTCCAGCAGCTTAGCTCGAGTGAACACTGAAGCTTTCTTT
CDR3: CSSSLARVNTEAFF

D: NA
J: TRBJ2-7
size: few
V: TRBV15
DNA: TGTGCCACCAGCAGAGATTGGGCTAGCACAACGGTTTACCTCCACGAGCAGTACTTC
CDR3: CATSRDWASTTVYLHEQYF

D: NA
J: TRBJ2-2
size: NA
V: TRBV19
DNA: TGTGCCAGTAGGGGACAGAACACCGGGGAGCTGTTTTTT
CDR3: CASRGQNTGELFF

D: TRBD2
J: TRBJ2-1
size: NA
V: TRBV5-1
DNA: TGCGCCAGCAGCTGGGGACTAGGGAATGAGCAGTTCTTC
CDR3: CASSWGLGNEQFF

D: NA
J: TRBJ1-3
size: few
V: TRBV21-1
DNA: TGTGCCAGCAGCAAACATCGAGTTCTCGGGGGCTCTGGAAACACCATATATTTT
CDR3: CASSKHRVLGGSGNTIYF

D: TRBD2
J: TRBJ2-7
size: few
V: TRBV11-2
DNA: TGTGCCAGCAGCAGTAGCGGGGACGAGCAGTACTTC
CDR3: CASSSSGDEQYF

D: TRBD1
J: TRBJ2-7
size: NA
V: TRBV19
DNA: TGTGCCAGTAGTCTACACGGACAGGGGGCAGACGAGCAGTACTTC
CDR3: CASSLHGQGADEQYF

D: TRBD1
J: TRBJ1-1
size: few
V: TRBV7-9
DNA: TGTTCCAGCAGCCCCTGGGACAGGGTCCGTTTTGACACTGAAGCTTTCTTT
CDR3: CSSSPWDRVRFDTEAFF

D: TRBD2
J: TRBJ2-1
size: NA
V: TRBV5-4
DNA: TGTGCCAGCAGCCTGAGGGGACTAGCGGGAGGGCATGAGCAGTTCTTC
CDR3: CASSLRGLAGGHEQFF

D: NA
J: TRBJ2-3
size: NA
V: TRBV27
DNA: TGTGCCAGCAGTTACATCTTGACAGGCCTTCGCACAGATACGCAGTATTTT
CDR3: CASSYILTGLRTDTQYF

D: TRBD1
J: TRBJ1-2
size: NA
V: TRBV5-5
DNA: TGTGCCAGCAGCACCCAGGGGGCGGACTATGGCTACACCTTC
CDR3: CASSTQGADYGYTF

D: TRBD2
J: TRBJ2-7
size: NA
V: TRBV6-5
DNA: TGTGCCAGCAGCCCACTAGCGAAAGCCCACGAGCAGTACTTC
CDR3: CASSPLAKAHEQYF

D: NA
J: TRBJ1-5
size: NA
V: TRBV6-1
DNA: TGTGCCAGCAGCGCCTTTCAGGGGAGCAATCAGCCCCAGCATTTT
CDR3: CASSAFQGSNQPQHF

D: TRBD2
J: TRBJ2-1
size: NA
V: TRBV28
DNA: TGTGCCAGCAGTTCGGGGGGGACTAGCGTTTACAATGAGCAGTTCTTC
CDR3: CASSSGGTSVYNEQFF

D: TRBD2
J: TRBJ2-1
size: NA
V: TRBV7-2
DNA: TGTGCCAGCAGCCTCTTTGGGGAGGGCCTCAATGAGCAGTTCTTC
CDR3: CASSLFGEGLNEQFF

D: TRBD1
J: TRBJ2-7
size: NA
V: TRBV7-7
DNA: TGTGCCAGCAGCCCGGGACAGGGGAATGAGCAGTACTTC
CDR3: CASSPGQGNEQYF

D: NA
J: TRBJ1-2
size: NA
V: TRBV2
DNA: TGTGCCAGCAGTGCCCTATGGGCAGACCTCTATGGCTACACCTTC
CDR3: CASSALWADLYGYTF

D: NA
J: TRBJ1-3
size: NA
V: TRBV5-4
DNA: TGTGCCAGCAGCTTGGACGGGAACACCATATATTTT
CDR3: CASSLDGNTIYF

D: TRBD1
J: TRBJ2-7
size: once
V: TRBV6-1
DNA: TGTGCCAGCAGAATGGGACAGGGGCCTTCCTACGAGCAGTACTTC
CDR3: CASRMGQGPSYEQYF

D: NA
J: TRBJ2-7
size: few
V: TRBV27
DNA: TGTGCCAGCAGTCCCCCTTCTCTATACGAGCAGTACTTC
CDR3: CASSPPSLYEQYF

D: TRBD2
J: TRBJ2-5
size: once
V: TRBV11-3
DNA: TGTGCCAGCAGCTTACTAGCGGGAGAGACCCAGTACTTC
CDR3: CASSLLAGETQYF

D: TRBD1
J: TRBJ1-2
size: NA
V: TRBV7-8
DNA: TGTGCCGGCAGTTTGAAGTGGGACAGAAGCTATGGCTACACCTTC
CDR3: CAGSLKWDRSYGYTF

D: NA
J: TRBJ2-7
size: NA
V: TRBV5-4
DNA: TGTGCCAGCAGCTTGGGACAGCTTAGTTCCTACGAGCAGTACTTC
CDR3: CASSLGQLSSYEQYF

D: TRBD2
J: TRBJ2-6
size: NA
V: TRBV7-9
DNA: TGTGCCAGCAGCTTACTGACTAGCGGGCTGACGGGGGGGGCCAACGTCCTGACTTTC
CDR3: CASSLLTSGLTGGANVLTF

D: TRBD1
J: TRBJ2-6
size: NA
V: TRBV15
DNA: TGTGCCACCAGCAGCTACACACAGGGGGCGGACGGGGCCAACGTCCTGACTTTC
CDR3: CATSSYTQGADGANVLTF

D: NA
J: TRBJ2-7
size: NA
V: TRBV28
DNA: TGTGCCAGCAGTTTAAGCGGGTATAACGAGCAGTACTTC
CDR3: CASSLSGYNEQYF

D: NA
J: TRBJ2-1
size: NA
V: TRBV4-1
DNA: TGCGCCAGCAGCCAAGACGCGGGTTCCTCCTACAATGAGCAGTTCTTC
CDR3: CASSQDAGSSYNEQFF

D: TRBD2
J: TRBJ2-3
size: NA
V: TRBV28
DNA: TGTGCCAGCAGTGGAGCGGGAGGGCACACAGATACGCAGTATTTT
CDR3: CASSGAGGHTDTQYF

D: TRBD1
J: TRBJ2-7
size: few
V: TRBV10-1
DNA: TGCGCCAGCAGTGAGCTTCAGGGGGCGGGCGAGCAGTACTTC
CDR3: CASSELQGAGEQYF

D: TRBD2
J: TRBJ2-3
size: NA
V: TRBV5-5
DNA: TGTGCCAGCAGGTCCATTGGGGGACTAGCGGGAGGCCGCACAGATACGCAGTATTTT
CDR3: CASRSIGGLAGGRTDTQYF

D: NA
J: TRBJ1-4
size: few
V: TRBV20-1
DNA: TGCAGTGCGGCAGGGGTGAAAAAACTGTTTTTT
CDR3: CSAAGVKKLFF

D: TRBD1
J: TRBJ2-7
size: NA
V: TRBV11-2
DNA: TGTGCCAGCAGCATGGGACAGGGAAATGAGCAGTACTTC
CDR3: CASSMGQGNEQYF

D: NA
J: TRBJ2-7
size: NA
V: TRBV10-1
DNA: TGCGCCAGCAGTGAGTCACCAGCGGGTTCCTACGAGCAGTACTTC
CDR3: CASSESPAGSYEQYF

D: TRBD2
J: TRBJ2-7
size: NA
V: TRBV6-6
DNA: TGTGCCAGCAGCGACGGGACTAGCGGGACATACGAGCAGTACTTC
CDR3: CASSDGTSGTYEQYF

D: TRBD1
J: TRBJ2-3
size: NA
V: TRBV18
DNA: TGTGCCAGCTCACCAGGGACAGGGCGACATACGCAGTATTTT
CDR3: CASSPGTGRHTQYF

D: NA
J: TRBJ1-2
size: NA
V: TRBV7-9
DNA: TGTGCCAGCAGCTCCCGAGGGGAGGAAGCTTATGGCTACACCTTC
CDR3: CASSSRGEEAYGYTF

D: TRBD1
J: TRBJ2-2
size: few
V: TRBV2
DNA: TGTGCCAGCCGACAGGGGACCGGGGAGCTGTTTTTT
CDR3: CASRQGTGELFF

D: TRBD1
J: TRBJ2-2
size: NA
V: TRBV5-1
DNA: TGCGCCAGCAGCTTCCCCGGCAGGGGGCGCTCCGGGGAGCTGTTTTTT
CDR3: CASSFPGRGRSGELFF

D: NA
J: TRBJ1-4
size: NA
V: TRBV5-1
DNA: TGCGCCAGCAGCTTGAGGGTCGGGGGTGAAAAACTGTTTTTT
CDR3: CASSLRVGGEKLFF

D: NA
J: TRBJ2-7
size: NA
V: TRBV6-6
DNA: TGTGCCAGCAGTTACAGCCCCTACGAGCAGTACTTC
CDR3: CASSYSPYEQYF

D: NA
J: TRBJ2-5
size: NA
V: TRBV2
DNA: TGTGCCAGCGGTGCAGGGGCGCGGGAGACCCAGTACTTC
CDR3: CASGAGARETQYF

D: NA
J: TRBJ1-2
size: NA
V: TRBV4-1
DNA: TGCGCCAGCAGCCCTCGCTTCACAGGGCGATGGGGAGGCTACACCTTC
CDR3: CASSPRFTGRWGGYTF

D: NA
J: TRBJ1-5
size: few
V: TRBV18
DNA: TGTGCCAGCTCACCGGACAGAAGCAATCAGCCCCAGCATTTT
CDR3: CASSPDRSNQPQHF

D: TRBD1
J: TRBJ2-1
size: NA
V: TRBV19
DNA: TGTGCCAGTAGTATAGGAGGGACAGGGGGCGGTGAGCAGTTCTTC
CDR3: CASSIGGTGGGEQFF

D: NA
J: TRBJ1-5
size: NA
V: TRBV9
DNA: TGTGCCAGCAGCCCTACTCCTAATCAGCCCCAGCATTTT
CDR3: CASSPTPNQPQHF

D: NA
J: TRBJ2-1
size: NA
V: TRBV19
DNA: TGTGCCAGTAATAACCCTATCAGCGTATACGACAATGAGCAGTTCTTC
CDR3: CASNNPISVYDNEQFF

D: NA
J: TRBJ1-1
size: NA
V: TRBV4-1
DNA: TGCGCCAGCAGCCAAGGAGCAGGGGTGAATACTGAAGCTTTCTTT
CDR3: CASSQGAGVNTEAFF

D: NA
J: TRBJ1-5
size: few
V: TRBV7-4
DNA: TGTGCCAGCAGCTTATGCGGAGAGGATCAGCCCCAGCATTTT
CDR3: CASSLCGEDQPQHF

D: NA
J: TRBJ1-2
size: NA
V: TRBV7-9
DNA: TGTGCCAGCAGCTTTCCAGGGGCTAACTATGGCTACACCTTC
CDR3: CASSFPGANYGYTF

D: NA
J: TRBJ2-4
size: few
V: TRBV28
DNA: TGTGCCAGCAGTTTATCAGGGCGCCCAAAAAACATTCAGTACTTC
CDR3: CASSLSGRPKNIQYF

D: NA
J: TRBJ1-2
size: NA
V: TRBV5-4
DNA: TGTGCCAGCAGTTCCTCACAGGGATATGGCTACACCTTC
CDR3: CASSSSQGYGYTF

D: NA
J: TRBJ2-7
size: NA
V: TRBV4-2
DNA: TGTGCCAGCAGCCAAGATCCGGGGGTGAACTACGAGCAGTACTTC
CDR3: CASSQDPGVNYEQYF